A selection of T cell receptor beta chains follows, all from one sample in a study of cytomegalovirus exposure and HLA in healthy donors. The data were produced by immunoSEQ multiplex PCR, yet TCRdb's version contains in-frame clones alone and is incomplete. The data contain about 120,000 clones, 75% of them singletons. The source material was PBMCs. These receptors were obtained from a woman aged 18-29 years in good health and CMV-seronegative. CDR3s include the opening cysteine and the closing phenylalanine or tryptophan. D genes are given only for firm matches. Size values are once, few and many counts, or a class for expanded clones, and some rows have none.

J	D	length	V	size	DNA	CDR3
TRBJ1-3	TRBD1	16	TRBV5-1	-	TGCGCCAGCAGCCTAACAGGGGGCGCATATGGAAACACCATATATTTT	CASSLTGGAYGNTIYF
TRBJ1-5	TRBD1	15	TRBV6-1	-	TGTGCCAGCAGATTTCGAGACAGGGGAAATCAGCCCCAGCATTTT	CASRFRDRGNQPQHF
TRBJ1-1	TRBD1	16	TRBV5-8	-	TGTGCCAGCAGCTTTGGACAGGGGAGGATGAACACTGAAGCTTTCTTT	CASSFGQGRMNTEAFF
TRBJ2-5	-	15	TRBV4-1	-	TGCGCCAGCAGCCAAGAAGGCCCCCCCAGGGAGACCCAGTACTTC	CASSQEGPPRETQYF
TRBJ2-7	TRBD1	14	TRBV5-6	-	TGTGCCAGCAGCTTGACAGGGGTTAAGAACGAGCAGTACTTC	CASSLTGVKNEQYF
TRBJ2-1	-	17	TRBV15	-	TGTGCCACCAGCAGAGAAAGGGGGACGGCTTCCTACAATGAGCAGTTCTTC	CATSRERGTASYNEQFF
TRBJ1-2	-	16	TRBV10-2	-	TGCGCCAGCAGTGAGATTGACAGAAAAAATAACTATGGCTACACCTTC	CASSEIDRKNNYGYTF
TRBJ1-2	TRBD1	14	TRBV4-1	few	TGCGCCAGCAGCCAAGTGGCAGGGGGCGCTGGCTACACCTTC	CASSQVAGGAGYTF
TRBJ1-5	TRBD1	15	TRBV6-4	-	TGTGCCAGCAGCGGGAGAAGGGGGCAGAATCAGCCCCAGCATTTT	CASSGRRGQNQPQHF
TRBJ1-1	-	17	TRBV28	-	TGTGCCAGCAGTTCACCCAAAACAGGGATTAGTAAAACTGAAGCTTTCTTT	CASSSPKTGISKTEAFF
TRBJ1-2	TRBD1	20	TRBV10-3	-	TGTGCCATCAGTGAGCACGACCCAACAGGGGGCTTTTTGACAAACTATGGCTACACCTTC	CAISEHDPTGGFLTNYGYTF
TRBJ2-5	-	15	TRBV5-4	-	TGTGCCAGCAGCCCCTACTGGGCCCTACGTGGGACCCAGTACTTC	CASSPYWALRGTQYF
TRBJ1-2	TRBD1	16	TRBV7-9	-	TGTGCCAGCAGCTTAGGCGAGACAGGGGCGCAGGATGGCTACACCTTC	CASSLGETGAQDGYTF
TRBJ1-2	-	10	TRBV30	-	TGTGCCTGGAGACGGGGAAACTACACCTTC	CAWRRGNYTF
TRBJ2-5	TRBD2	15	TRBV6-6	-	TGTGCCAGCAGATCGCTAGCGGGGGACCAAGAGACCCAGTACTTC	CASRSLAGDQETQYF
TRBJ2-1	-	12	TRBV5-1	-	TGCGCCAGCAGCTTTTCGGGGGTCAAGCAGTTCTTC	CASSFSGVKQFF
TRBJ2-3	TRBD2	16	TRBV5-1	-	TGCGCCAGCAGCTTGAGGGCGGGGGGACGCACAGATACGCAGTATTTT	CASSLRAGGRTDTQYF
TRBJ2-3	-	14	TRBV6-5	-	TGTGCCAGCAGTTACGGTCAGGGCGCAGATACGCAGTATTTT	CASSYGQGADTQYF
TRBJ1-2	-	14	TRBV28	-	TGTGCCAGCAGTGCCACCAGGGGCTACTATGGCTACACCTTC	CASSATRGYYGYTF
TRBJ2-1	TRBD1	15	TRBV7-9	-	TGTGCCAGCAGCAACGTCCCGGGACAGCACAATGAGCAGTTCTTC	CASSNVPGQHNEQFF
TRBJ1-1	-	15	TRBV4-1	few	TGCGCCAGCAGCCAAGAAGGACTGGGACTACCTGAAGCTTTCTTT	CASSQEGLGLPEAFF
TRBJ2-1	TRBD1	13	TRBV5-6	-	TGTGCCAGCAGCTTGCAGGGGGCAAATGAGCAGTTCTTC	CASSLQGANEQFF
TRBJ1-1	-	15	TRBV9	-	TGTGCCAGCAGCGTAGATGGCAGGTGGGACACTGAAGCTTTCTTT	CASSVDGRWDTEAFF
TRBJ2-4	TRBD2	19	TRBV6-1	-	TGTGCCAGCAGTGAAGCTGGTTTAGGACTAGCGTTAGCCAAAAACATTCAGTACTTC	CASSEAGLGLALAKNIQYF
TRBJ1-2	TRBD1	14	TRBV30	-	TGTGCCTGGAGTGTACAGGCGACAGGGGCCGGCTACACCTTC	CAWSVQATGAGYTF
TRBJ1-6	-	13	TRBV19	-	TGTGCCAGTAGTATAGGAGGCCAGGGGACCCTCCACTTT	CASSIGGQGTLHF
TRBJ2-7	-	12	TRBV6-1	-	TGTGCCAGCGAGACATCGCTGGACGAGCAGTACTTC	CASETSLDEQYF
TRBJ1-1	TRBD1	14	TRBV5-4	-	TGTGCCAGCAGCCCCCGGACAGGGGACACTGAAGCTTTCTTT	CASSPRTGDTEAFF
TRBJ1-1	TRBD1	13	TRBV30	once	TGTGCCTGGGAATTTACCGGGACAGGGGACGCTTTCTTT	CAWEFTGTGDAFF
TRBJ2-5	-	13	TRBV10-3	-	TGTGCCATCAGGAAGGCGGGGCTTGAGACCCAGTACTTC	CAIRKAGLETQYF
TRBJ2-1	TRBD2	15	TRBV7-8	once	TGTGCCAGCAGCTTTCTAGCGGGGGGACCCTCTGAGCAGTTCTTC	CASSFLAGGPSEQFF
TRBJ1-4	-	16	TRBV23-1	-	TGCGCCAGCAGTCAATCCGACGGGACAACTAATGAAAAACTGTTTTTT	CASSQSDGTTNEKLFF
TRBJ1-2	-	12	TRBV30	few	TGTGCCTGGAGTGTGGGCGTCGGCGGCTACACCTTC	CAWSVGVGGYTF
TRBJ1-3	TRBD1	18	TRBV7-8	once	TGTGCCAGCAGCTTTGACCGCGGACAGGCCGGCTCTGGAAACACCATATATTTT	CASSFDRGQAGSGNTIYF
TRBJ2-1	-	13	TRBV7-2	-	TGTGCCAGCAGCTTAGAGACGGGGAATGAGCAGTTCTTC	CASSLETGNEQFF
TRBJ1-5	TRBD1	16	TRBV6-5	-	TGTGCCAGCAGTTCCAGCACAGGGGGAGCCAATCAGCCCCAGCATTTT	CASSSSTGGANQPQHF
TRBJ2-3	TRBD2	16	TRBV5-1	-	TGCGCCAGCAGCTTGGCCGGTGCGGGGGGGACAGATACGCAGTATTTT	CASSLAGAGGTDTQYF
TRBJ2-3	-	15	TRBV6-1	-	TGTGCCAGCAGTGACGGGGGAGTTAGCACAGATACGCAGTATTTT	CASSDGGVSTDTQYF
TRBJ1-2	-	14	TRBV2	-	TGTGCCAGCAGTGTCCCAGGGGTTAACTATGGCTACACCTTC	CASSVPGVNYGYTF
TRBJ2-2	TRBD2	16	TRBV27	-	TGTGCCAGCAGTGTTAGCGGGGGCTGGAACACCGGGGAGCTGTTTTTT	CASSVSGGWNTGELFF
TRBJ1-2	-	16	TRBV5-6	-	TGTGCCAGCAGCTTGCGTGCGGGCGGAGGTTATTATGGCTACACCTTC	CASSLRAGGGYYGYTF
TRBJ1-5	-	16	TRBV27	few	TGTGCCAGCAGTTTAAGGACACCTTATAGCAATCAGCCCCAGCATTTT	CASSLRTPYSNQPQHF
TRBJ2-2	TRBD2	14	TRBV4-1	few	TGCGCCAGCACCTGGAGCGGGGTTCCCGGGGAGCTGTTTTTT	CASTWSGVPGELFF
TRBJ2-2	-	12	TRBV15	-	TGTGCCACCAGCACAGGGACCGGGGAGCTGTTTTTT	CATSTGTGELFF
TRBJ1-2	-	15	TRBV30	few	TGTGCCTGGAGTGTATTGGCCCCCTTTGGCTATGGCTACACCTTC	CAWSVLAPFGYGYTF
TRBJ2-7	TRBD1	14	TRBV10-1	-	TGCGCCAGCAGTAGGGACAGGGTGCGGAGCGAGCAGTACTTC	CASSRDRVRSEQYF
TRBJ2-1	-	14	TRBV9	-	TGTGCCAGCAGCGTAGTGGGGGCGGAGAATGAGCAGTTCTTC	CASSVVGAENEQFF
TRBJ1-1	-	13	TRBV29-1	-	TGCAGCGTTTCGGGCAGGGCGGACACTGAAGCTTTCTTT	CSVSGRADTEAFF
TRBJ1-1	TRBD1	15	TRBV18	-	TGTGCCAGCTCACCAATGACAGGGCAGAACACTGAAGCTTTCTTT	CASSPMTGQNTEAFF